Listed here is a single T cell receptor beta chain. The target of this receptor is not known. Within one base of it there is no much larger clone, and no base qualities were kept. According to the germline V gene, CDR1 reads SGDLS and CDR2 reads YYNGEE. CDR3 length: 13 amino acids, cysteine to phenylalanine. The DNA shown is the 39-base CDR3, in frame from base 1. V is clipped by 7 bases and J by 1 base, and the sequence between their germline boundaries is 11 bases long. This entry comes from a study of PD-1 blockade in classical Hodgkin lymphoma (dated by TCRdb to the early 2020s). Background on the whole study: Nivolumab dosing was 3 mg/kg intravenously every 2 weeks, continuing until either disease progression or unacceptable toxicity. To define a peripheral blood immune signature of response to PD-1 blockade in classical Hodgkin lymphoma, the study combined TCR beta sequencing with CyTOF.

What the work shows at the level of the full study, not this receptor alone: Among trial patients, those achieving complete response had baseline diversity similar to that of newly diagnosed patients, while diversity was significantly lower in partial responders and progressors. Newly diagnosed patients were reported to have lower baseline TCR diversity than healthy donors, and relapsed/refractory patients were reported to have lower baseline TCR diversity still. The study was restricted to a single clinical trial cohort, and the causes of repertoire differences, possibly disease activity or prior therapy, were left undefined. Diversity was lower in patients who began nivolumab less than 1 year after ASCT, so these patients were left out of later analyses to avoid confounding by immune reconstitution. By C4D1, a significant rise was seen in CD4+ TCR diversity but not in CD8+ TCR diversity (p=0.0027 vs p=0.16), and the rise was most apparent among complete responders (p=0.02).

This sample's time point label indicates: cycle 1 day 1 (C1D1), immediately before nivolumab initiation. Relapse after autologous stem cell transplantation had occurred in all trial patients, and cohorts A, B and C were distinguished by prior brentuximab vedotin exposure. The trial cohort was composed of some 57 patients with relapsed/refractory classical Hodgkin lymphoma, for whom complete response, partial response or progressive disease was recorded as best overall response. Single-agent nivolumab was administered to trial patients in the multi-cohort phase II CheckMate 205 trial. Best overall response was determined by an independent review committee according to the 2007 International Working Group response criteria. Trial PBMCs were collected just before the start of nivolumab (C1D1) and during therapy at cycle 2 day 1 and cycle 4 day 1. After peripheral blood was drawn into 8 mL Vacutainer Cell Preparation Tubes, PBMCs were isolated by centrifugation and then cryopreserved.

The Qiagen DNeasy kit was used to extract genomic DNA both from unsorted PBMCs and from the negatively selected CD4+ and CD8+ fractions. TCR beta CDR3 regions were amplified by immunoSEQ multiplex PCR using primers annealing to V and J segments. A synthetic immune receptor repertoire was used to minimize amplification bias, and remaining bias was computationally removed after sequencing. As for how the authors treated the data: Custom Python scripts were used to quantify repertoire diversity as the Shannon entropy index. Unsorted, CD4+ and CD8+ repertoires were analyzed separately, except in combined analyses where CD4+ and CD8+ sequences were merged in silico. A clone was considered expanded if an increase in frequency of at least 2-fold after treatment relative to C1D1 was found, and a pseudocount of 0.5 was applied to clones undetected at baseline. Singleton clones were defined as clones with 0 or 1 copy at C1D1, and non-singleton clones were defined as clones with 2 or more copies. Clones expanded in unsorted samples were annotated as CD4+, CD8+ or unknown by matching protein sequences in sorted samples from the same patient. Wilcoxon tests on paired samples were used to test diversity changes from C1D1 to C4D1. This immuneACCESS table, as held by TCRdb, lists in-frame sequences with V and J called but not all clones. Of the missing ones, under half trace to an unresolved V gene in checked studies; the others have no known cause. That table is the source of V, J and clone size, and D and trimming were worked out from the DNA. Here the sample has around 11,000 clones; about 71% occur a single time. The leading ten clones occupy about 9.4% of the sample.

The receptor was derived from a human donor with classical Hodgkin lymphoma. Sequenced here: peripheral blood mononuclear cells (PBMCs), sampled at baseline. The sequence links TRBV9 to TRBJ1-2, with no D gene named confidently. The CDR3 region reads CASAPSGNYGYTF. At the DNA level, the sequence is TGTGCCAGCGCTCCCTCGGGTAACTATGGCTACACCTTC.